This TCR beta chain was found in a study of T cell clonality in common variable immunodeficiency. Whole-study results and caveats: Common variable immunodeficiency TCR beta sequences reportedly had fewer deletions and N-nucleotide insertions. TCRbeta clonality was increased in CVID versus healthy controls.

Most patients and controls had Caucasian heritage. V was pared by 7 bases and J by 4 bases, with 6 bases of the junction left unmatched. This CDR3 region has 13 residues. Per germline, CDR1 SQVTM and CDR2 ANQGSEA. TCRdb's table, derived via immunoSEQ multiplex PCR, lists solely in-frame clones and lacks some. Listed for the sample are some 30,000 clones, none seen a single time. This clone was counted ten times or more. Its target is unknown. The read ends 3 residues before the CDR3 terminus; that terminus is restored from the germline J gene. This sequence joins TRBV29-1 and TRBJ1-2, with 10 bases lining up with TRBD1. This sequence originates from a person between 18 and 69 years old in good health. Sequencing input: peripheral blood mononuclear cells. The CDR3 reads CSALGQGGYGYTF. Incomplete CDR3 DNA: TGCAGCGCCTTAGGACAGGGGGGCTATGGC.